Given below is one TCR beta chain in context. The sample originates from a study of control samples from healthy donors and cancer patients. The germline V gene has CDR1 LNHDA and CDR2 SQIVND (reference sequence). Trimming took off 3 bases at V and 4 bases at J, with 7 bases between the two ends. The CDR3 spans 13 residues. Clones were read by immunoSEQ multiplex PCR, and TCRdb kept only the in-frame ones, dropping some. The profile covers 150,000 to 200,000 clones, with about 86% appearing a single time and around 5.1% taken by the ten largest. V is TRBV19 and J is TRBJ1-5; D not resolved. Sequencing was done on a sample of blood. The receptor was isolated from a young woman in good health. CDR3 protein: CASSIGWNQPQHF. The CDR3, as DNA: TGTGCCAGTAGTATCGGCTGGAATCAGCCCCAGCATTTT.